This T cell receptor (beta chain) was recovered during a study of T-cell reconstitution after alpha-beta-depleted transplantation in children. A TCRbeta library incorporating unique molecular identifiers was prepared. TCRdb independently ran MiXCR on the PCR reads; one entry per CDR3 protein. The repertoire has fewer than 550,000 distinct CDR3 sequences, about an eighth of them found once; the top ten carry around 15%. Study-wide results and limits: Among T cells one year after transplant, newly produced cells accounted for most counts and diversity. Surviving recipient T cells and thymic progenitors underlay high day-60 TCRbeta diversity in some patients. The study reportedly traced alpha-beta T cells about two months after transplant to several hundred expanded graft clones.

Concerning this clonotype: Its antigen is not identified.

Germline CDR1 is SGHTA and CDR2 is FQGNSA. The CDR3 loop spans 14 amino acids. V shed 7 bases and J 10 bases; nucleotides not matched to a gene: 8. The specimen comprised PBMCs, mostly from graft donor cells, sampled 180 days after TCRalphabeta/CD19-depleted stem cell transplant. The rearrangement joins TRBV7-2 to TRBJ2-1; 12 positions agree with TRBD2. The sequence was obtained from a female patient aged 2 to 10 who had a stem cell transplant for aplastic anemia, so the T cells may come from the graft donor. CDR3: CASNGLAGRWEQFF. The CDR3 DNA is TGTGCCAGCAACGGACTAGCGGGACGCTGGGAGCAGTTCTTC.